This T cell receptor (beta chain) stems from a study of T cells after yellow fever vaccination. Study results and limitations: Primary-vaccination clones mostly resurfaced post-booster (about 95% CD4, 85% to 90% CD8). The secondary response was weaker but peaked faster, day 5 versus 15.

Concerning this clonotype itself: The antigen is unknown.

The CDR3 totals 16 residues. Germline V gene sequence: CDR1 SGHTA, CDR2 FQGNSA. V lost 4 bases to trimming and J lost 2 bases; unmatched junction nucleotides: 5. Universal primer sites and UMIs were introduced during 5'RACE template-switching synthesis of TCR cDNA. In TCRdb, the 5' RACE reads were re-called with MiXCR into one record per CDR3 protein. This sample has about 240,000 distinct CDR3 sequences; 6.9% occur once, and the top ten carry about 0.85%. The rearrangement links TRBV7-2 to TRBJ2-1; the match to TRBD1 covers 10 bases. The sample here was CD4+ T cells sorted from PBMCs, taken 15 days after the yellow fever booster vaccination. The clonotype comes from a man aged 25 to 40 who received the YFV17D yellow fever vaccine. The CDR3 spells CASSSRTGGAYNEQFF. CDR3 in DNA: TGTGCCAGCAGCTCCAGGACAGGGGGAGCCTACAATGAGCAGTTCTTC.